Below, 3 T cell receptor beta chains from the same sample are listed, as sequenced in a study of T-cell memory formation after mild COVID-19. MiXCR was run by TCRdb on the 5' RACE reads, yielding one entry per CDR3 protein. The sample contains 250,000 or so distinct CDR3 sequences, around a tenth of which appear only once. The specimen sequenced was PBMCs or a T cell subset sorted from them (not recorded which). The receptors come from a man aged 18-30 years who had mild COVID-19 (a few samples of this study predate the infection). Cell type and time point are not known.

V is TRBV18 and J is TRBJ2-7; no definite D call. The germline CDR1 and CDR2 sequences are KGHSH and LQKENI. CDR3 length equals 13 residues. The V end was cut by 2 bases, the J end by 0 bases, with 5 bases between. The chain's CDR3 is CASSPNHSYEQYV. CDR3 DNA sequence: TGTGCCAGCTCACCAAACCACTCCTACGAGCAGTACGTC.

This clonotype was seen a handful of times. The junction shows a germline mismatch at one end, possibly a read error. The CDR3 reads CASSEELSGGYGYTF. The CDR3 bases are TGCGCCAGCAGCGAAGAGTTAAGTGGGGGCTATGGCTACACCTTC. The rearrangement links TRBV4-3 to TRBJ1-2; possible D gene TRBD1, 5 bases. The CDR3 runs 15 residues. Germline CDR1 LGHNA, CDR2 YSLEER.

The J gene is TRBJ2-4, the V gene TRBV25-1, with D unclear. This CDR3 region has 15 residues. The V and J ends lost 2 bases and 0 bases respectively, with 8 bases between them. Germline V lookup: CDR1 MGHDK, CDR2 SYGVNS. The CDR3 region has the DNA TGTGCCAGCAGTGAAATTTGGGGAGCCAAAAACATTCAGTACTTC. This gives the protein CASSEIWGAKNIQYF. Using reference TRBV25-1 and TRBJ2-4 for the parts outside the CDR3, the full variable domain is EADIYQTPRYLVIGTGKKITLECSQTMGHDKMYWYQQDPGMELHLIHYSYGVNSTEKGDLSSESTVSRIRTEHFPLTLESARPSHTSQYLCASSEIWGAKNIQYFGAGTRLSVL.